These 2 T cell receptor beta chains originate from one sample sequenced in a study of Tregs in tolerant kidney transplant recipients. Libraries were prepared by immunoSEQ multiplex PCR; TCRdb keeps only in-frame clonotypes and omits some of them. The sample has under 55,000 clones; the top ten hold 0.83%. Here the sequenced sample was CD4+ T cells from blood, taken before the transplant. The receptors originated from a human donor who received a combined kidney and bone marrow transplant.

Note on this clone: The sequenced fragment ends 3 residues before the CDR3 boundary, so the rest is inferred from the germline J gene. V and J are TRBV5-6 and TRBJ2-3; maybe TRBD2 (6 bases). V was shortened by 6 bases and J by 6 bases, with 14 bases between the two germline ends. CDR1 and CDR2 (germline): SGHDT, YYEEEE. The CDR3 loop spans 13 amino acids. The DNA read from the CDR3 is TGTGCCAGCACGGCGGGATTTATGGATACG. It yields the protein CASTAGFMDT. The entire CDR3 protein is CASTAGFMDTQYF.

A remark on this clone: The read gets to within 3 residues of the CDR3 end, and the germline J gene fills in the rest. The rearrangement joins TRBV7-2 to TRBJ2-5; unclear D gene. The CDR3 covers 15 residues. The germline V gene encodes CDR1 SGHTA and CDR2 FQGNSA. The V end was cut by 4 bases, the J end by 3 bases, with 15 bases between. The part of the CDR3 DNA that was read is TGTGCCAGCAGCTCCCCTCACAACAGAGAAGAGACC. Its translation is CASSSPHNREET. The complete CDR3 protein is CASSSPHNREETQYF.